The T cell receptor beta chain under discussion was sequenced for a study of blood T cell repertoires in COVID-19. As for the study in general: Collection of acute and convalescent COVID-19 samples took place in the United States, Italy and Spain. The cDNA or gDNA used as material had been derived from T cells, B-cell-depleted T cells, or PBMCs.

V was clipped by 5 bases and J by 8 bases; unmatched bases: 6. Germline CDR1 reads LNHDA; CDR2 reads SQIVND (reference sequence). The length of the CDR3 is 13 residues. Study processing details: Amplifying reference gene primers gave estimates of nucleated cell counts. Profiling relied on immunoSEQ multiplex PCR, and the TCRdb table lists in-frame clones only, not all of them. V and J calls and clone size are given by that table; D and trimming were obtained from the DNA. The sample holds roughly 100,000 clones, approximately 78% seen once. The sequence came from a man aged 60 to 69 with active or convalescent COVID-19. The chain carries TRBV19 and TRBJ1-1, with 9 bases fitting TRBD1. The specimen sequenced was peripheral blood. CDR3 in amino acids: CASSQGQGREAFF. Here the CDR3 DNA reads TGTGCCAGTAGTCAGGGACAGGGCCGGGAAGCTTTCTTT. The full variable domain, in which reference TRBV19 and TRBJ1-1 provide the parts outside the CDR3, is DGGITQSPKYLFRKEGQNVTLSCEQNLNHDAMYWYRQDPGQGLRLIYYSQIVNDFQKGDIAEGYSVSREKKESFPLTVTSAQKNPTAFYLCASSQGQGREAFFGQGTRLTVV.